The 5 T cell receptor beta chains given below trace back to one sample, sequenced in a study of T cell responses to AZD1222 COVID-19 vaccine (dated by TCRdb to the early 2020s). Per the publication, the time point label means: baseline before first vaccination. The library was built by means of the immunoSEQ multiplex PCR assay. TCRdb limited this immuneACCESS table to in-frame rearrangements with V and J called. A share of clones is missing; checked studies link under half to unresolved V genes, and the rest is unexplained. This sample gives about 130,000 clones in total; over 85% of them show up just once. In total, the top ten clones hold under 4% of the sample. Sequenced material: peripheral blood, taken on day 0 of AZD1222 vaccination. These receptors originate from an adult in good health.

V and J are TRBV2 and TRBJ2-7; D gene uncertain. CDR3 length equals 12 residues. Per germline, CDR1 SNHLY and CDR2 FYNNEI. The ends were cut back, 7 bases at V and 7 bases at J, with 14 bases in the middle. The CDR3 sequence: CASTVSFEEQYF. The DNA for the CDR3 is TGTGCCAGCACTGTCTCCTTCGAGGAGCAGTACTTC.

This chain joins TRBV5-6 and TRBJ2-7; possibly TRBD2 for D (7 bases). The CDR3 sequence is 15 residues long. The germline CDR1 and CDR2 sequences are SGHDT and YYEEEE. Trimming pared 2 bases from V and 4 bases from J, leaving 16 bases between. CDR3 sequence reads: CASSFVTGGGYEQYF. CDR3 nucleotides: TGTGCCAGCAGCTTCGTCACGGGGGGCGGTTACGAGCAGTACTTC.

The chain has TRBV4-3 and TRBJ1-2, with 8 bases aligning to TRBD1. The CDR3 runs to 15 residues. CDR1 is LGHNA, CDR2 YSLEER, per germline. The trim removed 0 bases at V and 8 bases at J, leaving 8 bases unmatched. CDR3 region: CASSQEDRVTVGYTF. The CDR3 nucleotides are TGCGCCAGCAGCCAAGAGGACAGGGTGACGGTCGGCTACACCTTC.

This chain uses TRBV7-8 with TRBJ2-2, with 7 bases fitting TRBD1. The CDR3 runs 17 residues. V was pared by 5 bases and J by 1 base, with 10 bases of the junction left unmatched. CDR1 is SGHVS and CDR2 is FQNEAQ in the germline V gene. The CDR3 here is CASSPRDRVMNTGELFF. CDR3 nucleotide sequence: TGTGCCAGCAGCCCCAGAGACAGGGTAATGAACACCGGGGAGCTGTTTTTT.

The V call is TRBV19, the J call TRBJ2-3; D possibly corresponds to TRBD1 (6 bases). V lost 3 bases and J 6 bases, leaving 13 bases between the germline ends. From germline, CDR1 is LNHDA and CDR2 SQIVND (reference sequence). The CDR3 is made up of 14 amino acids. The CDR3: CASSINRARDTQYF. CDR3 nucleotide sequence: TGTGCCAGTAGTATCAACAGGGCCCGGGATACGCAGTATTTT.